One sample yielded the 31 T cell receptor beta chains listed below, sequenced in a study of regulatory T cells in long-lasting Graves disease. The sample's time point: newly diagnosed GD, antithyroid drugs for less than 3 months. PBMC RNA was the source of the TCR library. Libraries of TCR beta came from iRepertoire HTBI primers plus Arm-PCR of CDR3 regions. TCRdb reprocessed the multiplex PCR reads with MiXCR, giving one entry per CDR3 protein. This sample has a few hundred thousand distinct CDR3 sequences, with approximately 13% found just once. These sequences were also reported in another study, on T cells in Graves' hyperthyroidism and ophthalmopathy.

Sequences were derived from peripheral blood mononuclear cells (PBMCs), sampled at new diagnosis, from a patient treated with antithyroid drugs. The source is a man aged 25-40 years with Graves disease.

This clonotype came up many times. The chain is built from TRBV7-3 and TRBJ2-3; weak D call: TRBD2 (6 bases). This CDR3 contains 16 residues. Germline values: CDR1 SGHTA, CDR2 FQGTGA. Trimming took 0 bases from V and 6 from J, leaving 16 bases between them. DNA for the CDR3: TGTGCCAGCAGCTTAACTAGCGGCGGTGGATACGATACGCAGTATTTT. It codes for CASSLTSGGGYDTQYF.

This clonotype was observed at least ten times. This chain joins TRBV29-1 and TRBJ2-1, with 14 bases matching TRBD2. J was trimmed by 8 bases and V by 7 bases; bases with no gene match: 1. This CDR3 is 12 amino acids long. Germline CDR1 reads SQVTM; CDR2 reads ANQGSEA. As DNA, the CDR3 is TGCAGCGGACTAGCGGGAGGGGATGAGCAGTTCTTC. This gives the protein CSGLAGGDEQFF.

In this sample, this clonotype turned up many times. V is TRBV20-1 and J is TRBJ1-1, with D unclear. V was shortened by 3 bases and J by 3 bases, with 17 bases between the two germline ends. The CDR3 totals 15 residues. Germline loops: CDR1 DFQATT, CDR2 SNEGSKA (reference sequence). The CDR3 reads CSASRPLRWDTEAFF. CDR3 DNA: TGCAGTGCTAGTCGGCCTCTAAGGTGGGACACTGAAGCTTTCTTT.

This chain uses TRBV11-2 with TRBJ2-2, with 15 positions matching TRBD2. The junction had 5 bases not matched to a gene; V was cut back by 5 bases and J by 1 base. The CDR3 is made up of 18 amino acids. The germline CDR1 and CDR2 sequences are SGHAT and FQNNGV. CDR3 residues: CASSGGGLAGGNTGELFF. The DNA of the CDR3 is TGTGCCAGCAGCGGAGGGGGACTAGCGGGAGGGAACACCGGGGAGCTGTTTTTT.

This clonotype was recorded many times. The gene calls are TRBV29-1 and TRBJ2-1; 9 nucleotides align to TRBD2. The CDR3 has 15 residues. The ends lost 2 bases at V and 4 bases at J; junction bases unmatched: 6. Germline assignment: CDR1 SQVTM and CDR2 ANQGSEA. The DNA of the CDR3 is TGCAGCGTTGAAAAGGTAGCGGGAGATTACAATGAGCAGTTCTTC. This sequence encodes CSVEKVAGDYNEQFF.

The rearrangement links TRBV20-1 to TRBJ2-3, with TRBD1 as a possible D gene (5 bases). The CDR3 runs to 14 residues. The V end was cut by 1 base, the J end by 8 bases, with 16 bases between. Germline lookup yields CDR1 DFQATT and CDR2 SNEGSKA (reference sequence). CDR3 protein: CSARVVGALSTQYF. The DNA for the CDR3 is TGCAGTGCTAGAGTGGTAGGGGCTCTTTCTACGCAGTATTTT.

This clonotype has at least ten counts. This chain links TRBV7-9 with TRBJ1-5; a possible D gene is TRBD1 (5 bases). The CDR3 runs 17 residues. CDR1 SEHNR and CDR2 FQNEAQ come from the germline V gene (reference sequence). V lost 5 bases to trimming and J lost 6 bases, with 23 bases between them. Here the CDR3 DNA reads TGTGCCAGCAGCCAAACGGGGACGGAGGATCCCGTTCAGCCCCAGCATTTT. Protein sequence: CASSQTGTEDPVQPQHF.

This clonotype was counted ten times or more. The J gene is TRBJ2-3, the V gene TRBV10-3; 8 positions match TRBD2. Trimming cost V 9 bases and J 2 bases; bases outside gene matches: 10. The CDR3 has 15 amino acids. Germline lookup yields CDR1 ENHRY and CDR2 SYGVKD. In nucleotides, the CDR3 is TGTGCCATGGGTGGGACTAGAGAAAACACAGATACGCAGTATTTT. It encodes CAMGGTRENTDTQYF.

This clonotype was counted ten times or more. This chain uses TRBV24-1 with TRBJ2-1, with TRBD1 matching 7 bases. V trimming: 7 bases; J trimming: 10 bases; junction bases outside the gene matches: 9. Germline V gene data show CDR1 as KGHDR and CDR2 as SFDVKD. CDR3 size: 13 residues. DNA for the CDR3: TGTGCCACCAGAAAGACAGGGTGGGAGGAGCAGTTCTTC. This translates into CATRKTGWEEQFF.

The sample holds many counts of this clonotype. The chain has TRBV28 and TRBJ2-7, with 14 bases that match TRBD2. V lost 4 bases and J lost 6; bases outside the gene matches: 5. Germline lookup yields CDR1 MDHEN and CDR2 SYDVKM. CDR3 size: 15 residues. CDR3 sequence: CASSSGLAGGAEQYF. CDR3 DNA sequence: TGTGCCAGCAGTTCCGGACTAGCGGGAGGTGCCGAGCAGTACTTC.

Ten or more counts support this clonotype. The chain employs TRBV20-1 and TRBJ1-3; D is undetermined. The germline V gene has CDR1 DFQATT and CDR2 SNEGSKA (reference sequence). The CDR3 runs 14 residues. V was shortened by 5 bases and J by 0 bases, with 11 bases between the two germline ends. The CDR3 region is CSARRRLSGNTIYF. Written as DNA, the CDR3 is TGCAGTGCTCGACGGAGACTCTCTGGAAACACCATATATTTT.

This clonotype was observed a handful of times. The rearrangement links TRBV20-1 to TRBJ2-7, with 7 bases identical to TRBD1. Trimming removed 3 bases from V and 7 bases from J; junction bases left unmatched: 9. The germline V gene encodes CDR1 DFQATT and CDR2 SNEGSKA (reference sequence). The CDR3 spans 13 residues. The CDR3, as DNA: TGCAGTGCTAGGCGCCCTACAGGGGTGGAGCAGTACTTC. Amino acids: CSARRPTGVEQYF.

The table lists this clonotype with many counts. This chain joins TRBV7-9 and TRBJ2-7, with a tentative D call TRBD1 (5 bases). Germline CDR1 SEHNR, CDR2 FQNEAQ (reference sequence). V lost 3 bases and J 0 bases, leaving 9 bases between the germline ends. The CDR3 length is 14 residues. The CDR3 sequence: CASSFTGASYEQYF. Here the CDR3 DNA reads TGTGCCAGCAGCTTCACAGGCGCCTCCTACGAGCAGTACTTC.

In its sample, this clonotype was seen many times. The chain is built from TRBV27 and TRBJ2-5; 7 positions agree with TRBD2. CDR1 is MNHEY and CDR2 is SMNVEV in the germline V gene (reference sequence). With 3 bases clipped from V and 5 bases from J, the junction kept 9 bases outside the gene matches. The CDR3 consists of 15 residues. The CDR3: CASSFPRAGLETQYF. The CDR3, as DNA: TGTGCCAGCAGTTTCCCCCGAGCGGGGTTGGAGACCCAGTACTTC.

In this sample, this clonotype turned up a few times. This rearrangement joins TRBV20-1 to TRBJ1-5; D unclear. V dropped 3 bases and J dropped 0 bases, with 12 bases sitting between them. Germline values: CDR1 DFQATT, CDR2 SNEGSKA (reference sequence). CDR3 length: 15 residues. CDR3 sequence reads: CSASPGDYSNQPQHF. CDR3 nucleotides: TGCAGTGCTAGCCCCGGAGACTATAGCAATCAGCCCCAGCATTTT.

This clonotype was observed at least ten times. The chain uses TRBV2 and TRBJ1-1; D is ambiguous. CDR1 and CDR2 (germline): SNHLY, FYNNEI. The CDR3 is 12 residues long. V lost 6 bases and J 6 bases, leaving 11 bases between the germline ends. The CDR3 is CASSEQHAEAFF. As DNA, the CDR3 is TGTGCCAGCAGCGAACAGCACGCTGAAGCTTTCTTT.

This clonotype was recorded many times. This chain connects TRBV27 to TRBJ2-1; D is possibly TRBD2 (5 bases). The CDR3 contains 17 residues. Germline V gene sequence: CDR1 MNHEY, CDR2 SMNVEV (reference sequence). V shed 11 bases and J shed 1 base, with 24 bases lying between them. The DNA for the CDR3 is TGTGCCGCCAAAAGAGGGAGAGCCCCCAATTCCTACAATGAGCAGTTCTTC. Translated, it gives CAAKRGRAPNSYNEQFF.

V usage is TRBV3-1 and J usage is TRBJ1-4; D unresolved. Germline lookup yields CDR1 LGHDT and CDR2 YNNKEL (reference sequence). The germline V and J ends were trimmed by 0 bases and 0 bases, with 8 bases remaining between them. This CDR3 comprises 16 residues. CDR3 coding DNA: TGTGCCAGCAGCCAAGATCTCTCAGCAACTAATGAAAAACTGTTTTTT. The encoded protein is CASSQDLSATNEKLFF.

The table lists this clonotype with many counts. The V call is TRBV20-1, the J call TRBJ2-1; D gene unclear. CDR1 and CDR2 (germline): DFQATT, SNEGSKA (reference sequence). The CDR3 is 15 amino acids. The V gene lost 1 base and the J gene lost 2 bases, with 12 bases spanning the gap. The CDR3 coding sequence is TGCAGTGCTAGAGTTGGAAAGAGTCCCTACAATGAGCAGTTCTTC. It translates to CSARVGKSPYNEQFF.

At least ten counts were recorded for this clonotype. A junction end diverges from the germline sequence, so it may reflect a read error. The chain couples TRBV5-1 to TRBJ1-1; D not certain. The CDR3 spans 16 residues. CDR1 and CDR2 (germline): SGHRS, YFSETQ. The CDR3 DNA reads TGTGCCAGCAGCTTGGATAGGAGGCGCAGCGACACTGAAGCTTTCTTT. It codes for CASSLDRRRSDTEAFF. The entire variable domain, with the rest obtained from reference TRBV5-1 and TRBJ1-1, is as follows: KAGVTQTPRYLIKTRGQQVTLSCSPISGHRSVSWYQQTPGQGLQFLFEYFSETQRNKGNFPGRFSGRQFSNSRSEMNVSTLELGDSALYLCASSLDRRRSDTEAFFGQGTRLTVV.

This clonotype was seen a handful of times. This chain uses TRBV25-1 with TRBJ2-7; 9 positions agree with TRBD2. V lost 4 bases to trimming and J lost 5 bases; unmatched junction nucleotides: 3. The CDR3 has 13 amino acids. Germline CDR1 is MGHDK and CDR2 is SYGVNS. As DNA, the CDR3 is TGTGCCAGCAGTGGCCGACTAGCGGACGAGCAGTACTTC. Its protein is CASSGRLADEQYF.

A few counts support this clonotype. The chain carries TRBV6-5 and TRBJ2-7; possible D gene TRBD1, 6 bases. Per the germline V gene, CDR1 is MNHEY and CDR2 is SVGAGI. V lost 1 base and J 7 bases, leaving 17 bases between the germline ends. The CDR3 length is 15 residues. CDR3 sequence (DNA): TGTGCCAGCAGTTACTTCGAGGGAAACAGGGCGGAGCAGTACTTC. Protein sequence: CASSYFEGNRAEQYF.

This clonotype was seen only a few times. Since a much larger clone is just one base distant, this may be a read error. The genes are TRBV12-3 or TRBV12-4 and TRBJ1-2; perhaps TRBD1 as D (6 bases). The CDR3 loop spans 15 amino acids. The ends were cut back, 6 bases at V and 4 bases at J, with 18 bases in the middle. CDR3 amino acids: CASSGRGAQGYGYTF. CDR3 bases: TGTGCCAGCAGCGGCCGGGGGGCGCAGGGCTATGGCTACACCTTC.

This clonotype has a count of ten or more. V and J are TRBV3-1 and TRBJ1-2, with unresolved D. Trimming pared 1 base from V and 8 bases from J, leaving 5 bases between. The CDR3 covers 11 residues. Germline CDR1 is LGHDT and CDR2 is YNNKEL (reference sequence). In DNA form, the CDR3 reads TGTGCCAGCAGCCAAGCGGGCGGCTACACCTTC. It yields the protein CASSQAGGYTF.

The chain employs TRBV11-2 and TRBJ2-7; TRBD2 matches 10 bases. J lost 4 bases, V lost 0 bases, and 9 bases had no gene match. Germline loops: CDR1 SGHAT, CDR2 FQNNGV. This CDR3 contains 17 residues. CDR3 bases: TGTGCCAGCAGCTTAGATCCCCTGGCTAGCGGGAGTTACGAGCAGTACTTC. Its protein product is CASSLDPLASGSYEQYF.

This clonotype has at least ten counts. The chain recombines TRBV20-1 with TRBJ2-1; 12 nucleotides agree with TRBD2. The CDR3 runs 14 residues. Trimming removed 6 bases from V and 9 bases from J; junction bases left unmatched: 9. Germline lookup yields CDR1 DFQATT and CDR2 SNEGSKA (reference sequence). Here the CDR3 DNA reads TGCAGTGCCAAGACTAGCGGGAGTCTCGGTGAGCAGTTCTTC. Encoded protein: CSAKTSGSLGEQFF.

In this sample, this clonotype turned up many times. DNA of the CDR3: TGCAGTGCTAGGAGGGGGAGCTACGAGCAGTACTTC. The encoded protein is CSARRGSYEQYF. The chain recombines TRBV20-1 with TRBJ2-7; D possibly corresponds to TRBD1 (6 bases). V lost 3 bases, J lost 3 bases, and 9 bases lay in between. The CDR3 runs 12 residues. The germline V gene encodes CDR1 DFQATT and CDR2 SNEGSKA (reference sequence).

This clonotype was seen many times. Here the CDR3 DNA reads TGTGCCAGCAGCTTAGGTTGGAGGGATGAGCAGTTCTTC. It translates to CASSLGWRDEQFF. V gene TRBV7-2 combines with J gene TRBJ2-1, with D possibly TRBD2 on 6 matching bases. This CDR3 spans 13 amino acids. CDR1 SGHTA and CDR2 FQGNSA come from the germline V gene. Trimming cost V 1 base and J 8 bases, with 9 bases left between them. Combining the CDR3 with reference TRBV7-2 and TRBJ2-1 gives the whole variable domain GAGVSQSPSNKVTEKGKDVELRCDPISGHTALYWYRQSLGQGLEFLIYFQGNSAPDKSGLPSDRFSAERTGGSVSTLTIQRTQQEDSAVYLCASSLGWRDEQFFGPGTRLTVL.

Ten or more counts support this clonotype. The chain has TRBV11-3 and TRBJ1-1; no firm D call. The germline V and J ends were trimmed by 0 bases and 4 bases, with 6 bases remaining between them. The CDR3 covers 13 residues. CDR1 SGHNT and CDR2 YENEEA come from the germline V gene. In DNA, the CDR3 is TGTGCCAGCAGCTTAGAGGACGGCACTGAAGCTTTCTTT. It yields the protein CASSLEDGTEAFF.

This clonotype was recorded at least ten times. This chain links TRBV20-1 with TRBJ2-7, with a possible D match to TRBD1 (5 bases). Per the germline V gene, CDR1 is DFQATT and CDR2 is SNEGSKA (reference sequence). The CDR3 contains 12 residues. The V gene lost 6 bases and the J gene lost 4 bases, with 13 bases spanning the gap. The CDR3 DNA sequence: TGCAGTGCCTCGACAGCTAAATACGAGCAGTACTTC. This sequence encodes CSASTAKYEQYF.

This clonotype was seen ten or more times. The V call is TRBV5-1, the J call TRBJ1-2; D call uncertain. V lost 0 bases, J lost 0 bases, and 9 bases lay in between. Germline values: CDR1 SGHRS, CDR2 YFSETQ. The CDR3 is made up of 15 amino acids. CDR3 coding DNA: TGCGCCAGCAGCTTGGAGGTCGGTGCTAACTATGGCTACACCTTC. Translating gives CASSLEVGANYGYTF.